This entry lists 10 T cell receptor beta chains sequenced from one sample in a study of cytomegalovirus exposure and HLA in healthy donors. Vbeta (60) and Jbeta (13) primers were used in the PCR. Libraries were prepared by immunoSEQ multiplex PCR; TCRdb keeps only in-frame clonotypes and omits some of them. The table records some 80,000 clones, about a tenth of them present only once. Sequencing used PBMCs. These receptors all come from a man aged 60 to 69 in good health and CMV-seropositive.

This clone occurred a few times. This chain joins TRBV5-6 and TRBJ2-6, with D perhaps TRBD1 (6 bases). CDR1 and CDR2 from the germline V gene are SGHDT and YYEEEE. This CDR3 has 16 amino acids. Between the trimmed V and J ends, which lost 0 bases and 4 bases, there was a span of 11 bases. CDR3 nucleotides: TGTGCCAGCAGCTTGGGGGGGCCACCGGGGGCCAACGTCCTGACTTTC. It is translated as CASSLGGPPGANVLTF.

The J gene is TRBJ2-1, the V gene TRBV7-9; 8 bases match TRBD1. V lost 2 bases, J lost 6 bases, and 3 bases stayed unmatched. CDR3 length equals 14 residues. The germline gives CDR1 SEHNR, CDR2 FQNEAQ (reference sequence). This CDR3 is CASSLLGQANEQFF. The CDR3 DNA reads as TGTGCCAGCAGCTTATTGGGACAGGCCAATGAGCAGTTCTTC.

This clone was detected a few times. The chain links TRBV6-5 to TRBJ1-3; D gene ambiguous. The CDR3 runs 12 residues. Looked up from germline, CDR1 is MNHEY and CDR2 is SVGAGI. Trimming took 8 bases from V and 2 from J, leaving 7 bases between them. The CDR3 DNA reads TGTGCCAGCCGAGGGACTGGAAACACCATATATTTT. Protein sequence: CASRGTGNTIYF.

This clone was observed a few times. V is TRBV11-2 and J is TRBJ2-1; 12 bases agree with TRBD1. The CDR3 runs 18 residues. J was trimmed by 2 bases and V by 5 bases; bases with no gene match: 10. CDR1 and CDR2 (germline): SGHAT, FQNNGV. The CDR3 spells CASSPGPGTGGPYNEQFF. The CDR3 DNA reads as TGTGCCAGCAGCCCAGGTCCCGGGACAGGGGGCCCCTACAATGAGCAGTTCTTC.

The CDR3 spells CASSLAPGGKEQYF. CDR3 nucleotide sequence: TGTGCCAGCAGCTTGGCCCCGGGGGGGAAAGAGCAGTACTTC. The chain has TRBV5-8 and TRBJ2-7, with TRBD2 identical over 8 bases. This CDR3 contains 14 residues. Germline CDR1 reads SGHTS; CDR2 reads YDEGEE. After removal of 0 bases from V and 7 bases from J, the junction contained 6 bases not matched to a gene.

The gene calls are TRBV28 and TRBJ1-2, with D possibly matching TRBD1 (5 bases). The CDR3 extends over 13 amino acids. Trimming pared 5 bases from V and 4 bases from J, leaving 11 bases between. Germline V gene data show CDR1 as MDHEN and CDR2 as SYDVKM. CDR3 loop: CASSRTSSYGYTF. Here the CDR3 DNA reads TGTGCCAGCAGTCGGACAAGCTCCTATGGCTACACCTTC.

The V call is TRBV5-1, the J call TRBJ2-1; 10 bases match TRBD2. J was trimmed by 14 bases and V by 4 bases; bases with no gene match: 3. CDR1 SGHRS and CDR2 YFSETQ come from the germline V gene. The CDR3 totals 11 residues. The CDR3 sequence is CASSTGTSEFF. CDR3 sequence (DNA): TGCGCCAGCAGCACCGGGACTAGCGAGTTCTTC.

This rearrangement joins TRBV27 to TRBJ2-1; tentative D call: TRBD2 (6 bases). Germline V lookup: CDR1 MNHEY, CDR2 SMNVEV (reference sequence). The CDR3 has 14 residues. Between the trimmed V and J ends, which lost 4 bases and 6 bases, there was a span of 13 bases. As DNA, the CDR3 is TGTGCCAGCAGTTATCGGGTGGGGGGCAATGAGCAGTTCTTC. This codes for CASSYRVGGNEQFF.

V and J are TRBV20-1 and TRBJ2-7; the D is unclear. The CDR3 covers 11 residues. Deletions cut 6 bases from V and 4 bases from J, with 10 bases between. The germline gives CDR1 DFQATT, CDR2 SNEGSKA (reference sequence). DNA of the CDR3: TGCAGTGCACCGCTATCTTACGAGCAGTACTTC. Translation gives CSAPLSYEQYF.

This clone turned up a few times. This chain uses TRBV6-1 with TRBJ2-1; 8 bases are shared with TRBD1. The CDR3 totals 14 residues. Germline trimming cut 7 bases from V and 5 bases from J; bases unmatched to any gene: 7. The germline gives CDR1 MNHNS, CDR2 SASEGT. The DNA for the CDR3 is TGTGCCAGCAATCGACAGGGGACACACAATGAGCAGTTCTTC. Translation gives CASNRQGTHNEQFF.